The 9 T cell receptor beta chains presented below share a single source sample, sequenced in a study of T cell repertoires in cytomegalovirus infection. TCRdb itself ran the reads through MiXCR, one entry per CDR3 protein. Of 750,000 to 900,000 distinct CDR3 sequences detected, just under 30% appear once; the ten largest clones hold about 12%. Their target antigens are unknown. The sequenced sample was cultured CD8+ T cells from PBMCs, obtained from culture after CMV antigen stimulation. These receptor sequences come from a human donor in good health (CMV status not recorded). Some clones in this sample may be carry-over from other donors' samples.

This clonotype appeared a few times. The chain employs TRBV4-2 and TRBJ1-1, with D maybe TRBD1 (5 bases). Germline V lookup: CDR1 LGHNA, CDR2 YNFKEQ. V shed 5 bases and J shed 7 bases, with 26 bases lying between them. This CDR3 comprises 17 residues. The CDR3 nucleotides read TGTGCCAGCAGCTTTCCCGGGACGGGGACTCCGAACGGTGAAGCTTTCTTT. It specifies CASSFPGTGTPNGEAFF.

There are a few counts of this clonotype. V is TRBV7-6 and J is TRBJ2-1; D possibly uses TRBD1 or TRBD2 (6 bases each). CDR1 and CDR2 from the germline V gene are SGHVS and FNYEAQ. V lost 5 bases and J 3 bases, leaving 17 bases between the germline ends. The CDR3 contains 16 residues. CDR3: CASSDSLGGFYNEQFF. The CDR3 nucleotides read TGTGCCAGCAGCGACTCACTCGGGGGCTTCTACAATGAGCAGTTCTTC.

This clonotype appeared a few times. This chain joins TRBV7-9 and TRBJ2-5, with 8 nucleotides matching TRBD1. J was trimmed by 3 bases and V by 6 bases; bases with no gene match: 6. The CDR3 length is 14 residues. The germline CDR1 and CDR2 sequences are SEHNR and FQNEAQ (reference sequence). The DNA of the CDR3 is TGTGCCAGCAGTTCTACAGGGGGGAAAGAGACCCAGTACTTC. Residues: CASSSTGGKETQYF.

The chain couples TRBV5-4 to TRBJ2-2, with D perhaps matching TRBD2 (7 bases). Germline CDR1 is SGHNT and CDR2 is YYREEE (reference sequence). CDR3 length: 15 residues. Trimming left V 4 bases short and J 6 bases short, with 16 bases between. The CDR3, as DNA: TGTGCCAGCAGCGGCCGGGGGGCCTTTCCCGGGGAGCTGTTTTTT. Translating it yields CASSGRGAFPGELFF.

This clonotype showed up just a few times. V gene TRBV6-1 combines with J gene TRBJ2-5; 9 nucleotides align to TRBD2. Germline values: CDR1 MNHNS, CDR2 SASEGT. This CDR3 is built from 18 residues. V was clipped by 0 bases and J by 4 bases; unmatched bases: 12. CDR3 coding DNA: TGTGCCAGCAGTGAAGCGTTTAGCGGGGGACCAAGAACAGAGACCCAGTACTTC. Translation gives CASSEAFSGGPRTETQYF.

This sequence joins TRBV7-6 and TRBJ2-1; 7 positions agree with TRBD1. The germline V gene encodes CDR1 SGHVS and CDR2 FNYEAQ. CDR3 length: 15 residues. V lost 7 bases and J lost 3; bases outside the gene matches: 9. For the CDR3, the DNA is TGTGCCAGCACCCTCCGGGACAGCCTCTACAATGAGCAGTTCTTC. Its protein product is CASTLRDSLYNEQFF.

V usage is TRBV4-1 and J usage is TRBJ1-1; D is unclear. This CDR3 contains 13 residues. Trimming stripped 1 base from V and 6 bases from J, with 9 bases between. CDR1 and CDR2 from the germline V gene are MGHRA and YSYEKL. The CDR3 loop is CASSQAPGAEAFF. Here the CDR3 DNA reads TGCGCCAGCAGCCAAGCCCCGGGCGCTGAAGCTTTCTTT.

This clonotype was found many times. The DNA for the CDR3 is TGTGCCAGCAGCTTAGGGGTGACCCATAGCAATCAGCCCCAGCATTTT. Protein: CASSLGVTHSNQPQHF. The rearrangement links TRBV7-8 to TRBJ1-5; D gene ambiguous. The CDR3 has 16 residues. The V gene lost 1 base and the J gene lost 0 bases, with 10 bases spanning the gap. Germline V gene sequence: CDR1 SGHVS, CDR2 FQNEAQ.

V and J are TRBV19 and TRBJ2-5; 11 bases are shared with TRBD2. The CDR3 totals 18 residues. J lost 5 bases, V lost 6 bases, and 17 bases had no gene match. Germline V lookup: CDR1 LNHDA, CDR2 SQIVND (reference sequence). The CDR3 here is CASSLGEPSGGPRETQYF. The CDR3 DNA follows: TGTGCCAGTAGCCTAGGGGAGCCTAGCGGGGGGCCAAGGGAGACCCAGTACTTC.